This T cell receptor beta chain was sequenced for a study of T-cell reconstitution after alpha-beta-depleted transplantation in children. Study-level points and caveats: T-cell counts and diversity at one year post-transplant came mainly from newly produced T cells.

Unique molecular identifiers were incorporated during preparation of the TCRbeta library. TCRdb itself ran the PCR reads through MiXCR, one entry per CDR3 protein. The sample has under 150,000 distinct CDR3 sequences; 8.5% to 10% are singletons. This clonotype was seen a few times. What it binds is unknown. V lost 4 bases to trimming and J lost 2 bases, with 9 bases between them. The CDR3 length is 13 residues. Per germline, CDR1 MNHEY and CDR2 SMNVEV (reference sequence). The material was PBMCs, mostly from graft donor cells, obtained 180 days after TCRalphabeta/CD19-depleted stem cell transplant. V gene TRBV27 combines with J gene TRBJ2-7; no clear D. The sequence was collected from a girl less than two years old who had a stem cell transplant for combined immunodeficiency, so the T cells may come from the graft donor. In DNA, the CDR3 is TGTGCCAGCAGTTATAGGTCCGCCTACGAGCAGTACTTC. It yields the protein CASSYRSAYEQYF.